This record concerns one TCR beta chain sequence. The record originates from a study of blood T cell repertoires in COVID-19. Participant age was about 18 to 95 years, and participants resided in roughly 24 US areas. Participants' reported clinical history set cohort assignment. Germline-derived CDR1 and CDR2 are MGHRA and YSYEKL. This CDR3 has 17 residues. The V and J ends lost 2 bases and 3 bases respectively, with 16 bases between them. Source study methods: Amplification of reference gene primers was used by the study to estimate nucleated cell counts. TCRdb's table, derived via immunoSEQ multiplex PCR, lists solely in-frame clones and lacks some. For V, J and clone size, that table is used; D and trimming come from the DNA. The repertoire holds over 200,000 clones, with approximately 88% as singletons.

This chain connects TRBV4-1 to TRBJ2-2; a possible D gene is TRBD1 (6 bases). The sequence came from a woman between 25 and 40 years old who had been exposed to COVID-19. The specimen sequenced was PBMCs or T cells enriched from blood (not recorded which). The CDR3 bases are TGCGCCAGCAGCCAAAATTTTCGGACAGTCGACACCGGGGAGCTGTTTTTT. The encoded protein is CASSQNFRTVDTGELFF.